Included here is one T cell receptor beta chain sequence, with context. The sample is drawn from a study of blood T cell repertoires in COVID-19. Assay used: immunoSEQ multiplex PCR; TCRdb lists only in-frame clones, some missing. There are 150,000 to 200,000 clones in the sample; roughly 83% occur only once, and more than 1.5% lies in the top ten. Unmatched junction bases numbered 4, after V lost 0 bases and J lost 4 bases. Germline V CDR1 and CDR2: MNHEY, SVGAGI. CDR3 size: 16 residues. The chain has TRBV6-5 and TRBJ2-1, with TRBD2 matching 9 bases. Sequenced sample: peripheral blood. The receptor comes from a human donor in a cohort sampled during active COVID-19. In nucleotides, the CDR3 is TGTGCCAGCAGTTACTCTGAGACTAGCGGTTACAATGAGCAGTTCTTC. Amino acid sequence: CASSYSETSGYNEQFF.